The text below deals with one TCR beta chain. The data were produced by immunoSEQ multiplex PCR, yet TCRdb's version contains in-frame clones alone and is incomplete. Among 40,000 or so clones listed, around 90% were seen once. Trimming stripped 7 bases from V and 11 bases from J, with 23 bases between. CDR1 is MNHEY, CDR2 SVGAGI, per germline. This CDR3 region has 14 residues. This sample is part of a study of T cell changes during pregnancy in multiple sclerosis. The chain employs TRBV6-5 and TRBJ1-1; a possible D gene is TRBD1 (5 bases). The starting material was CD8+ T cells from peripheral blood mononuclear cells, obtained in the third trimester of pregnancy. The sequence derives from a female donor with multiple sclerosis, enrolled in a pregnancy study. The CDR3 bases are TGTGCCAGCACCCAAGGGGAGGGGACTTTATGGGCTTTCTTT. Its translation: CASTQGEGTLWAFF.